This T cell receptor beta chain is from a study of T cells in Graves' hyperthyroidism and ophthalmopathy. Study in general: Specimen type is peripheral blood, collected at initial diagnosis prior to any treatment. Study-level results: Blood also held most thyroid clonotypes expanded beyond 0.001.

For this clonotype: Its antigen is currently unknown.

Amplified TCR beta CDR3 regions derived from RNA transcripts. A first-round RT-PCR of the TCR CDR3 used the HTBI primer set. TCRdb fed the multiplex PCR reads into MiXCR, producing one record per CDR3 protein. The sample has a few hundred thousand distinct CDR3 sequences; roughly 20% are singletons. Thyroid ultrasound, orbital computed tomography, clinical symptoms, and serum thyroxine and TRAb underpinned diagnoses. Sequencing used blood. The clonotype comes from a young man with Graves' hyperthyroidism.

The DNA for the CDR3 is TGCGCCAGCAGCCTCTCCGGACAGGCCCAAGAGACCCAGTACTTC. It encodes CASSLSGQAQETQYF. The J gene is TRBJ2-5, the V gene TRBV4-1; 7 bases are shared with TRBD1. Germline V CDR1 and CDR2: MGHRA, YSYEKL. The CDR3 spans 15 residues. Trimming cost V 4 bases and J 1 base; bases outside gene matches: 6.